A single sample is the source of the 8 T cell receptor beta chains below, sequenced in a study of shared clonotypes between healthy human individuals. Using immunoSEQ multiplex PCR, the repertoire was profiled, and TCRdb retains in-frame clones only, with some absent. The data contain around 700,000 clones, 73% of them singletons. Sequencing input: memory CD4+ T cells sorted from blood. Subset noted: CD45RA-negative fraction. These receptors originate from a woman aged 30 to 39 in good health.

This clone occurred many times. The rearrangement uses TRBV28 and TRBJ2-1; TRBD2 agrees at 7 bases. CDR3 length: 16 residues. CDR1 MDHEN and CDR2 SYDVKM come from the germline V gene. Unmatched junction bases numbered 13, after V lost 4 bases and J lost 7 bases. The CDR3 region is CASSWPSGGSRNEQFF. CDR3 coding DNA: TGTGCCAGCAGTTGGCCCAGCGGCGGGAGTAGGAATGAGCAGTTCTTC.

The CDR3 protein is CASSIGTTRRGELFF. The CDR3 bases are TGCGCCAGCAGCATCGGGACCACTAGACGCGGGGAGCTGTTTTTT. This chain uses TRBV5-1 with TRBJ2-2; D could derive from TRBD1 or TRBD2 (5 bases each). CDR1 SGHRS and CDR2 YFSETQ come from the germline V gene. The germline V and J ends were trimmed by 4 bases and 7 bases, with 17 bases remaining between them. This CDR3 spans 15 amino acids.

The chain employs TRBV18 and TRBJ1-3; 8 positions match TRBD1. V dropped 2 bases and J dropped 0; count of bases not matched to a gene: 9. Germline lookup yields CDR1 KGHSH and CDR2 LQKENI. The length of the CDR3 is 18 residues. In nucleotides, the CDR3 is TGTGCCAGCTCACCATATCAGGGGGCGTTGGGCTCTGGAAACACCATATATTTT. Amino acid sequence: CASSPYQGALGSGNTIYF.

Notes on this clone: This CDR3 is also generated by other DNA sequences in the sample. The chain employs TRBV28 and TRBJ1-1, with 7 positions matching TRBD1. This CDR3 comprises 14 residues. CDR1 MDHEN and CDR2 SYDVKM come from the germline V gene. Trimming at V came to 5 bases and at J to 1 base, leaving 4 bases not matched to a gene. CDR3 DNA sequence: TGTGCCAGCAGTAGACAGGGCTGGAACACTGAAGCTTTCTTT. This codes for CASSRQGWNTEAFF.

The genes are TRBV5-6 and TRBJ1-4; TRBD1 matches 9 bases. This CDR3 spans 15 amino acids. After removal of 3 bases from V and 4 bases from J, the junction contained 4 bases not matched to a gene. Germline assignment: CDR1 SGHDT and CDR2 YYEEEE. The CDR3 protein is CASSSGTGINEKLFF. CDR3 bases: TGTGCCAGCAGCTCCGGGACAGGGATTAATGAAAAACTGTTTTTT.

The rearrangement uses TRBV5-1 and TRBJ2-5; TRBD1 agrees at 11 bases. Trimming cost V 1 base and J 4 bases; bases outside gene matches: 6. The CDR3 is 16 residues long. From germline, CDR1 is SGHRS and CDR2 YFSETQ. The CDR3 sequence is CASSLPLGQGGETQYF. The DNA for the CDR3 is TGCGCCAGCAGCTTGCCGCTGGGACAGGGGGGAGAGACCCAGTACTTC.

V is TRBV5-1 and J is TRBJ2-3, with D possibly TRBD1 on 6 matching bases. The CDR3 has 15 amino acids. Between the trimmed V and J ends, which lost 3 bases and 6 bases, there was a span of 17 bases. CDR1 SGHRS and CDR2 YFSETQ come from the germline V gene. The CDR3 DNA sequence: TGCGCCAGCAGCTGGGGGCAGGGAATATTGGATACGCAGTATTTT. Its protein product is CASSWGQGILDTQYF.

This chain links TRBV7-9 with TRBJ1-1, with D unresolved. CDR1 is SEHNR, CDR2 FQNEAQ, per germline (reference sequence). The CDR3 covers 12 residues. Trimming took 6 bases from V and 0 from J, leaving 5 bases between them. DNA for the CDR3: TGTGCCAGCAGGGTTGTGAACACTGAAGCTTTCTTT. It encodes CASRVVNTEAFF.